Detailed here is one T cell receptor (beta chain). As yet, its antigen is unknown. The table came from immunoSEQ multiplex PCR; TCRdb's copy has only in-frame clones and leaves some out. The repertoire holds more than 2 million clones, with roughly 95% as singletons. This sample was taken from a study of shared clonotypes between healthy human individuals. Overall study context: Participating donors consisted of two women and a few men aged 18 to 49.

Study-level findings and limits: A handful of donors showed sharing of approximately 5% of naive CD4 clonotypes. How much donors shared clonotypes was expected to be affected by sequencing depth.

Each sample came from a Caucasian adult donor living in Nashville, Tennessee. What was sequenced was naive CD4+ T cells sorted from blood. Subset of the sample: CD45RA+ positively selected. The TCR comes from a man younger than 35 in good health.

CDR3 sequence (DNA): TGTGCCAGCAGTGAAGCGGTGGGACAGGGGTCCTACGAGCAGTACTTC. This codes for CASSEAVGQGSYEQYF. The V call is TRBV2, the J call TRBJ2-7; TRBD1 matches 10 bases. The trim removed 0 bases at V and 1 base at J, leaving 3 bases unmatched. Germline V gives CDR1 SNHLY, CDR2 FYNNEI. CDR3 size: 16 residues.